This TCR beta chain was retrieved from a study of radiotherapy plus CTLA-4 blockade in lung cancer. Study-wide context: Objective responses were documented in 15% to 20% of patients, with disease control in roughly 30%.

Study findings and constraints: Some TCR clones had been derived from tumors. These clones expanded in peripheral blood after radiotherapy plus ipilimumab.

The protocol was immunoSEQ multiplex PCR, while the TCRdb copy is restricted to in-frame clones and leaves out a portion. The table includes some 110,000 clones, about four fifths detected once. On this clone itself: Its antigen is unknown.

V lost 5 bases to trimming and J lost 3 bases; unmatched junction nucleotides: 7. CDR1 and CDR2 from the germline V gene are MNHEY and SVGAGI. The CDR3 length is 14 residues. Receiving focal radiation plus CTLA-4 blockade with ipilimumab were patients who had chemo-refractory metastatic non-small-cell lung cancer. The chain combines TRBV6-5 with TRBJ2-7, with TRBD1 matching over 7 bases. Here the sequenced sample was peripheral blood, taken from a patient treated with radiotherapy plus ipilimumab. The TCR sequence derives from a human donor with non-small cell lung cancer who had a partial response to radiotherapy plus ipilimumab. The CDR3 region is CASSSTRQGYEQYF. CDR3 bases: TGTGCCAGCAGTAGCACGCGACAGGGCTACGAGCAGTACTTC.